This TCR beta chain derives from a study of T-cell memory formation after mild COVID-19. The wider study: Most TCR clusters belonged to a single donor.

This clonotype was recorded at least ten times. Its antigen is still unknown. Regarding the study as a whole: A subset of responding clones appeared in pre-infection memory, suggesting cross-reactive memory joined.

It was 5'RACE with constant-segment primers that produced the TCR alpha and TCR beta cDNA libraries, which carried sample barcodes and UMIs. TCRdb re-analysed the 5' RACE reads in MiXCR, keeping a single row per CDR3 protein. The sample consists of around 390,000 distinct CDR3 sequences, more than 15% of them appearing once. Germline CDR1 and CDR2: SGHTA and FQGNSA. The CDR3 is made up of 12 amino acids. V lost 5 bases to trimming and J lost 10 bases; unmatched junction nucleotides: 7. V gene TRBV7-2 combines with J gene TRBJ1-1; TRBD1 matches at 7 bases. The source is a man aged 18 to 30 who had mild COVID-19 (a few samples of this study predate the infection). Cell type and time point are not known. The sample consisted of PBMCs or a T cell subset sorted from them (not recorded which). In nucleotides, the CDR3 is TGTGCCAGCAGCCCGGAAAGGGGGCTAGCTTTCTTT. Protein sequence: CASSPERGLAFF. The full variable domain, completed using reference TRBV7-2 and TRBJ1-1, is GAGVSQSPSNKVTEKGKDVELRCDPISGHTALYWYRQSLGQGLEFLIYFQGNSAPDKSGLPSDRFSAERTGGSVSTLTIQRTQQEDSAVYLCASSPERGLAFFGQGTRLTVV.